Presented here are 9 T cell receptor beta chains from one specimen sequenced in a study of T cell repertoires in cytomegalovirus infection. TCRdb re-called the reads through MiXCR, storing one row per CDR3 protein. The sample has more than 500,000 distinct CDR3 sequences, 16% seen once. The source material was CD8+ T cells from PBMCs. The origin of the receptors is a human donor in good health (CMV status not recorded). Some clones in this sample may be carry-over from other donors' samples.

This clonotype has just a few counts. This rearrangement joins TRBV20-1 to TRBJ1-3; 7 nucleotides line up with TRBD1. Germline lookup yields CDR1 DFQATT and CDR2 SNEGSKA (reference sequence). Unmatched junction bases numbered 7, after V lost 2 bases and J lost 0 bases. CDR3 length equals 16 residues. The CDR3 nucleotides read TGCAGTGCTAGAACGGACAGGTTGATCTCTGGAAACACCATATATTTT. Encoded protein: CSARTDRLISGNTIYF.

This clonotype was observed a few times. The chain recombines TRBV6-5 with TRBJ2-5, with D possibly TRBD1 on 5 matching bases. From germline, CDR1 is MNHEY and CDR2 SVGAGI. The length of the CDR3 is 14 residues. V lost 5 bases and J lost 5, with 15 bases in between. For the CDR3, the DNA is TGTGCCAGCAGTCAACCCCCCGACAGTGAGACCCAGTACTTC. As protein: CASSQPPDSETQYF.

On this clonotype itself: At one end the junction does not follow the germline gene, possibly because of a read error. CDR3: CASSLFRGGFYNEQFF. The CDR3 coding sequence is TGTGCAAGCAGCTTGTTTCGGGGGGGTTTCTACAATGAGCAGTTCTTC. The rearrangement links TRBV7-8 to TRBJ2-1; the match to TRBD2 covers 8 bases. The CDR3 spans 16 residues. Per the germline V gene, CDR1 is SGHVS and CDR2 is FQNEAQ.

There are a few counts of this clonotype. J is TRBJ2-7 and V is TRBV3-1; D is unclear. Germline CDR1 is LGHDT and CDR2 is YNNKEL (reference sequence). The V gene lost 2 bases and the J gene lost 0 bases, with 14 bases spanning the gap. The CDR3 is 16 residues long. The CDR3: CASSQSSGHSSYEQYF. CDR3 in DNA: TGTGCCAGCAGCCAATCATCGGGCCATAGCTCCTACGAGCAGTACTTC.

The chain couples TRBV5-1 to TRBJ1-1; 8 nucleotides line up with TRBD1. Germline loops: CDR1 SGHRS, CDR2 YFSETQ. The CDR3 length is 16 residues. V shed 5 bases, J shed 1 base, and the junction held 10 bases outside the gene matches. CDR3 protein: CASSLMQGAQNTEAFF. CDR3 in DNA: TGCGCCAGCAGTCTGATGCAGGGGGCCCAGAACACTGAAGCTTTCTTT.

This clonotype was detected a few times. This rearrangement joins TRBV5-1 to TRBJ2-6; no reliable D call. The V gene lost 2 bases and the J gene lost 0 bases, with 12 bases spanning the gap. Per germline, CDR1 SGHRS and CDR2 YFSETQ. The CDR3 runs to 17 residues. Here the CDR3 reads CASSLGQAVSGANVLTF. The CDR3 DNA is TGCGCCAGCAGCTTAGGGCAGGCGGTCTCTGGGGCCAACGTCCTGACTTTC. The full variable domain, rest sourced from reference TRBV5-1 and TRBJ2-6, is KAGVTQTPRYLIKTRGQQVTLSCSPISGHRSVSWYQQTPGQGLQFLFEYFSETQRNKGNFPGRFSGRQFSNSRSEMNVSTLELGDSALYLCASSLGQAVSGANVLTFGAGSRLTVL.

This clonotype was observed many times. The chain recombines TRBV7-6 with TRBJ2-1; tentative D call: TRBD2 (6 bases). Germline CDR1 and CDR2: SGHVS and FNYEAQ. The CDR3 extends over 15 amino acids. Trimming took off 4 bases at V and 7 bases at J, with 17 bases between the two ends. In DNA form, the CDR3 reads TGTGCCAGCAGCTCCCCCCCCGGGAGCAGGAATGAGCAGTTCTTC. Its translation is CASSSPPGSRNEQFF.

The CDR3 loop reads CASSSGQGAVGYTF. The CDR3 DNA follows: TGTGCCAGCAGCTCGGGACAGGGGGCGGTTGGCTACACCTTC. The chain couples TRBV11-2 to TRBJ1-2; 12 bases map to TRBD1. After removal of 4 bases from V and 7 bases from J, the junction contained 4 bases not matched to a gene. The CDR3 consists of 14 residues. Looked up from germline, CDR1 is SGHAT and CDR2 is FQNNGV. Using reference TRBV11-2 and TRBJ1-2 for the parts outside the CDR3, the full variable domain is EAGVAQSPRYKIIEKRQSVAFWCNPISGHATLYWYQQILGQGPKLLIQFQNNGVVDDSQLPKDRFSAERLKGVDSTLKIQPAKLEDSAVYLCASSSGQGAVGYTFGSGTRLTVV.

This clonotype was found a few times. The rearrangement links TRBV7-9 to TRBJ2-6; no reliable D call. This CDR3 has 19 residues. The germline gives CDR1 SEHNR, CDR2 FQNEAQ (reference sequence). V dropped 4 bases and J dropped 2 bases, with 21 bases sitting between them. The CDR3 loop is CASSSSTRAPTTGANVLTF. The CDR3, as DNA: TGTGCCAGCAGCTCCAGTACCCGGGCCCCGACGACTGGGGCCAACGTCCTGACTTTC.